This TCR beta chain was retrieved from a study of T cells in localized non-small cell lung cancer. The study's findings and limits: Turning up in adjacent lung were a median 57 of the top 100 tumor clones.

This clone was counted once. Its target is not known. The repertoire was sequenced with immunoSEQ multiplex PCR; TCRdb's copy has only in-frame clones and lacks some. The table lists tens of thousands of clones, 80% of them singletons. CDR3 length equals 14 residues. The V gene's germline CDR1 is SEHNR and CDR2 FQNEAQ (reference sequence). V was trimmed by 8 bases and J by 4 bases, leaving 17 bases between them. This TCR came from a female donor older than 55 with stage I lung adenocarcinoma. The gene calls are TRBV7-9 and TRBJ1-2; tentatively, D is TRBD1 (6 bases). The material sequenced was peripheral blood, taken before any cancer treatment. CDR3 in DNA: TGTGCCAGCTCTCGGGGGGGGCAAGTCTATGGCTACACCTTC. Translating it yields CASSRGGQVYGYTF.